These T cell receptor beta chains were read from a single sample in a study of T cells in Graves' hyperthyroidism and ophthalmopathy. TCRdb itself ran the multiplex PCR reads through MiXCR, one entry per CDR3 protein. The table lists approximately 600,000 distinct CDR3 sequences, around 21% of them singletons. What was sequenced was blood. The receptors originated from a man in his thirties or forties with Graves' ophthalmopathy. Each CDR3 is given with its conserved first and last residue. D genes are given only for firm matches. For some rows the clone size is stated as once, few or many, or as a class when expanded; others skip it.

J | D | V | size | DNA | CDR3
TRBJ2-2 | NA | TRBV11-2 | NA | TGTGCCAGCAGCTTAGGTGCGGGGGCCGGCGGGGAGCTGTTTTTT | CASSLGAGAGGELFF
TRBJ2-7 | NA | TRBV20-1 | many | TGCAGTGCTCCGGACTCACCCAGCTCCTACGAGCAGTACTTC | CSAPDSPSSYEQYF
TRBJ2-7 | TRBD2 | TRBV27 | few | TGTGCCAGCAGTTCTGCTAGCGGGAGTAGGTCAGGAGAGCAGTACTTC | CASSSASGSRSGEQYF
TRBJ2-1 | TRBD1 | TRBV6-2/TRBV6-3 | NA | TGTGCCAGCAGTCTCGGGACAGCTCAGTTCTTC | CASSLGTAQFF
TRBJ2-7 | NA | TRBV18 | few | TGTGCCAGCCGGGGGAATAGTCAGGTCCCCTACGAGCAGTACTTC | CASRGNSQVPYEQYF
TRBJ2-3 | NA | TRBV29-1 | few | TGCAGCGCCCTGGTGGGGGCGGGCACAGATACGCAGTATTTT | CSALVGAGTDTQYF
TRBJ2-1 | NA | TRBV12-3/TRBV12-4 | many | TGTGCCAGCACTCTCCTCAGCGGTTCCTCCTACAATGAGCAGTTCTTC | CASTLLSGSSYNEQFF
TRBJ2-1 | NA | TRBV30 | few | TGTGCCTGGAGTCTTAGCGTAAGCTCCTACAATGAGCAGTTCTTC | CAWSLSVSSYNEQFF
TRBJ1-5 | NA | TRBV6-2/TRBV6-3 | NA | TGTGCCAGCAGTTACTCGAATGGGGGCAATCAGCCCCAGCATTTT | CASSYSNGGNQPQHF
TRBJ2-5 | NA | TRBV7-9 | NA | TGTGCCAGCAGCCGGGACCCAGAGACCCAGTACTTC | CASSRDPETQYF
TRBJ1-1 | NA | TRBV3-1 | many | TGTGCCAGCAGCCAAGAGGTAACGGGCGATCTTGAAGCTTTCTTT | CASSQEVTGDLEAFF
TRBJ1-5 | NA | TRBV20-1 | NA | TGCAGTGCTCCGACAGATAGCAATCAGCCCCAGCATTTT | CSAPTDSNQPQHF
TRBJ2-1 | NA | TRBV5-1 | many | TGCGCCAGCAGCTTGGAGTATACAAGGGGTCAGTTCTTC | CASSLEYTRGQFF
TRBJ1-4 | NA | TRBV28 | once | TGTGCCAGCAGCACCGGGGTCCTTAATGAAAAACTGTTTTTT | CASSTGVLNEKLFF
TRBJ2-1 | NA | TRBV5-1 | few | TGCGCCAGCAGCCAAAGGACCAGTCGAATCAATGAGCAGTTCTTC | CASSQRTSRINEQFF
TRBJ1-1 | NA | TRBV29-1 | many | TGCAGCGGAATGATTGAACTGAACACTGAAGCTTTCTTT | CSGMIELNTEAFF
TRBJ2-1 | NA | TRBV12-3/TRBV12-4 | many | TGTGCCAGCAGTTTACGAAGTGAGCAGTTCTTC | CASSLRSEQFF
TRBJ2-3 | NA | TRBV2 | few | TGTGCCAGCAGTGAATGGTCAGATATCACAGATACGCAGTATTTT | CASSEWSDITDTQYF
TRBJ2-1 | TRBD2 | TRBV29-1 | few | TGCAGCGTTCCGACTAGCGGGAAGGTAAATGAGCAGTTCTTC | CSVPTSGKVNEQFF
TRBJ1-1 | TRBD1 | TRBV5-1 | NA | TGCGCCAGCAGCGGAGGACAGGGGGCAACTGAAGCTTTCTTT | CASSGGQGATEAFF
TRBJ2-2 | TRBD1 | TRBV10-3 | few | TGTGCCATCAGTGTGACGCTACCGGGACAGGGCTCCACCGGGGAGCTGTTTTTT | CAISVTLPGQGSTGELFF
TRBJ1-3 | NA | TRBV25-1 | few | TGTGCCAGCAGCAGGCAGGGAGGGAGCTCTGGAAACACCATATATTTT | CASSRQGGSSGNTIYF
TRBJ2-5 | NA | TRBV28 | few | TGTGCCACCAGTTTATACGGGTACCAAGAGACCCAGTACTTC | CATSLYGYQETQYF
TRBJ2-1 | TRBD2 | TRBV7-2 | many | TGTGCCAGCAGTTGGCTAGCGGGCCCTTACAATGAGCAGTTCTTC | CASSWLAGPYNEQFF
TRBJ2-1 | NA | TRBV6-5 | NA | TGTGCCAGCAGTTACTTGGGACCCGGATACAATGAGCAGTTCTTC | CASSYLGPGYNEQFF
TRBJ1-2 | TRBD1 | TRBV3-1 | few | TGTGCCAACAGCCAAGGCCCGACCGGGACAGGGTTCGGTTACACCTTC | CANSQGPTGTGFGYTF
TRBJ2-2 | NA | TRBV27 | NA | TGTGCCAGCAGCTCGAGCACGGTCGCGAACACCGGGGAGCTGTTTTTC | CASSSSTVANTGELFF
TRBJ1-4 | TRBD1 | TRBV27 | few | TGTGCCAGCAGTTTAAGCGGCAGGGGGGGAGGAAAACTGTTTTTT | CASSLSGRGGGKLFF
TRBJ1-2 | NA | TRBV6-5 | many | TGTGCCAGCAGTTACAGGGTTGGCTACACCTTC | CASSYRVGYTF
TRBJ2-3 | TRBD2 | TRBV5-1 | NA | TGCGCCAGCAGCGGCTCACTAGCGGGAGCAGATACGCAGTATTTT | CASSGSLAGADTQYF
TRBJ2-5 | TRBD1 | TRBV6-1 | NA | TGTGCCAGTATGACAGGGATGAGGGAGACCCAGTACTTC | CASMTGMRETQYF
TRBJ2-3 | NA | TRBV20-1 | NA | TGCAGTGCCCCAAGGAGTGGCACAGATACGCAGTATTTT | CSAPRSGTDTQYF
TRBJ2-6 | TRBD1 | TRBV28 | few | TGTGCCAGCAGTGCCCCTCCGGGACAGGGGCGGGGTGGGGCCAACGTCCTGACTTTC | CASSAPPGQGRGGANVLTF
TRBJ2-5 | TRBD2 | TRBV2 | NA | TGTGCCGGCCCCGGGGGGGAGACCCAGTACTTC | CAGPGGETQYF
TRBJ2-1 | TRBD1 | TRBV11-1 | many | TGTGCCAGCAGCACCCGGACAGGGCTGAATGAGCAGTTCTTC | CASSTRTGLNEQFF
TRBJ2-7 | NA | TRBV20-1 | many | TGCAGTGCTAGGGATCGCGGGAATGCCTACGAGCAGTACTTC | CSARDRGNAYEQYF
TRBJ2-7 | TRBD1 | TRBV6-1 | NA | TGTGCCAGCAACGGGGACAGGGACTACGAGCAGTACTTC | CASNGDRDYEQYF
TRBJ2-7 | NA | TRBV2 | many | TGTGCCAGCAGTGAAAGCGGGACACCCAACGAGCAGTACTTC | CASSESGTPNEQYF
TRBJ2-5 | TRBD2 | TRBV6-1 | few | TGTGCCAGCAGTCCCCTGACTAGCGGCCAAGAGACCCAGTACTTC | CASSPLTSGQETQYF
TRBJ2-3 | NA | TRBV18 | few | TGTGCCAGCTCACCACCATCCAAAGGGAATACGCAGTATTTT | CASSPPSKGNTQYF
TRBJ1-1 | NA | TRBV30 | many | TGTGCCTGGAGTGTAGGTTCAGGGATCATGAACACTGAAGCTTTCTTT | CAWSVGSGIMNTEAFF
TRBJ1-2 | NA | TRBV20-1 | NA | TGCAGTGCTAAAACCACAGGGTGGGGTGTATATGGCTACACCTTC | CSAKTTGWGVYGYTF
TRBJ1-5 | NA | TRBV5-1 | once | TGCGCCAGCAGCCGGGGGGGGGAGCAGCCCCAGCATTTT | CASSRGGEQPQHF
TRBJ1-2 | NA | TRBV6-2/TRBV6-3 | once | TGTGCCAGCAGCTTACTAACAGGGAGAGGCTACACCTTC | CASSLLTGRGYTF
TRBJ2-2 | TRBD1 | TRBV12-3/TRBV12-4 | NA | TGTGCCAGCAGCCAGAGGACAGGGTTGTACACCGGGGAGCTGTTTTTT | CASSQRTGLYTGELFF
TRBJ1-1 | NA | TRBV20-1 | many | TGCAGTGCTCCTGGTAGGGATCTGAACACTGAAGCTTTCTTT | CSAPGRDLNTEAFF
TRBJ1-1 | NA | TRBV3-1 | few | TGTGCCAGCAGCCAGGTTAGCACTGAAGCTTTCTTT | CASSQVSTEAFF
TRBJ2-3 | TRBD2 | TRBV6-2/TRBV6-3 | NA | TGTGCCAGCAGTTACTTGCGTAGCGGGAGGTCAGATACGCAGTATTTT | CASSYLRSGRSDTQYF
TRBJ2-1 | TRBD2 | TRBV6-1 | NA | TGTGCCAGCAGTCTTTGGCGGGAGCCCCGGGATGAGCAGTTCTTC | CASSLWREPRDEQFF